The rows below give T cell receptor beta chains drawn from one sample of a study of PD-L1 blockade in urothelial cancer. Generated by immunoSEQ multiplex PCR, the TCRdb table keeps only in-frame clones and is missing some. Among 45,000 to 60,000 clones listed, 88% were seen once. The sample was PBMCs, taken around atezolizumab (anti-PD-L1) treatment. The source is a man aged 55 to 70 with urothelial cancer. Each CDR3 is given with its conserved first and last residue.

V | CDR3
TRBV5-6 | CASSYTSGGPTDTQYF
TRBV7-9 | CASSLQGTTDEQFF
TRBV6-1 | CASRYTGQAENEQFF
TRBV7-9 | CASSLWRSGTKSSNQPQHF
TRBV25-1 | CASSGARRGDTEAFF
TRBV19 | CASSIDLYGETQYF
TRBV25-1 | CASSELQGDGTEAFF
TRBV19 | CATYRGPNANTGELFF
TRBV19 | CASSIVTGFGNQPQHF
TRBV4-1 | CASSPPTGGQFF
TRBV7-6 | CASSSIAGSYNEQFF
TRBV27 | CLLAGAYEQYF
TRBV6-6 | CASAGRAEAFF
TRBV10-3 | CAIGDRGTDTQYF
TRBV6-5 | CASSYGDTNTEAFF
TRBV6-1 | CASSEALWPASDTQYF
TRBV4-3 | CASSQVPTGRFGELFF
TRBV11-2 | CASSLSGGRGETQYF
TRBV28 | CASGVRTGGSEKLFF
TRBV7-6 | CASSPDRGLWETQYF
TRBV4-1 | CASSQGTGNYGYTF
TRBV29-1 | CSVDGAGGDSTDTQYF
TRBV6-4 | CASSAEGGPNEQFF
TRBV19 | CASSIKPQGRLNGYTF
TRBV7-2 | CASSLGGSRMNEQFF
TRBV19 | CASSNRDRGLEQYF
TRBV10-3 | CAISESGRANTQYF
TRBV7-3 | CASSRGVGTQYF
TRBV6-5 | CASSYSAGAEETQYF
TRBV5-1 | CASSSNPQGQGTEAFF
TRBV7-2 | CASSPDRGAPYEQYF
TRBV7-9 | CASSNRDRVGKLFF
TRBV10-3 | CAISVSGQGPYTF
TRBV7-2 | CASSLLSRDTEAFF
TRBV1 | CTSSQDLRSDNYGYTF
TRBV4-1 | CASSQDGGGLFHNEQFF
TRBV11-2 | CASTLGTSKETQYF
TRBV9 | CASTLGTTTDTQYF
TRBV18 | CASSRGVAGNNEQFF
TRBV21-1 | CASSNSGTGLYNEQFF
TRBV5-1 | CASSLTGGPGNEQFF
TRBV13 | CASSSPPGTQYF
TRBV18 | CASSVRLAGGTQETQYF
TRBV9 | CASSVGPEYNEKLFF
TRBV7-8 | CASSLQTGSGNTIYF
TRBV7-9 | CASSRERGGADTQYF
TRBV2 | CASSTAGANTGELFF